This T cell receptor beta chain was retrieved from a study of cytomegalovirus exposure and HLA in healthy donors. Study-wide findings and caveats: Researchers reported that a few CMV-associated chains were confirmed in vitro as CMV antigen-specific.

Worth noting for this clone: Its target is unknown.

Generated by immunoSEQ multiplex PCR, the TCRdb table keeps only in-frame clones and is missing some. The table has about 360,000 clones, 86% seen once. V lost 3 bases, J lost 2 bases, and 3 bases stayed unmatched. Germline-derived CDR1 and CDR2 are SGDLS and YYNGEE. There are 14 residues in the CDR3. The chain joins TRBV9 to TRBJ2-7; 9 positions match TRBD2. This TCR came from a woman under 30 in good health and CMV-seronegative. The specimen sequenced was PBMCs. The CDR3 spells CASSGSGSTYEQYF. The CDR3 DNA reads as TGTGCCAGCAGCGGTAGCGGGAGTACCTACGAGCAGTACTTC.